The T cell receptor beta chain under discussion was sequenced for a study of blood T cell repertoires in COVID-19 (dated by TCRdb to 2020 to 2022). Some background on the complete study: Samples from collaborators originated in the United States, Italy and Spain and spanned both the acute and convalescent phases of COVID-19. The material from the prospective study consisted of cDNA or gDNA derived from T cells, B-cell-depleted T cells, or PBMCs. Samples came from the ongoing ImmuneRACE study (first 160 participants) plus 1,254 subjects from 6 global collaborators. Deeply sampled blood TCRbeta repertoires from subjects exposed to, actively infected with, or recovered from COVID-19 were included in the dataset. A freely available public database, intended as a resource for researchers studying the immune response to SARS-CoV-2, is where the repertoires were released. Where available, HLA class I and class II types were taken from metadata supplied by the sample provider and were not determined by assay-based typing. Sample metadata almost always included a de-identified subject ID, COVID-19 status, age in years and sex.

Overall study results and their limits: The amount of clinical and demographic metadata varied by source and participant and was provided uncurated.

With regard to this clone: The specificity of this receptor is unknown. The input lacks base qualities; no much larger clone sits a single base away.

Collaborating institutions collected whole blood in K2EDTA tubes following their own protocols. For TCRbeta analysis, collaborators shipped samples in one of three forms: frozen whole blood, isolated PBMCs, or DNA extracted from either of those sample types. The germline V gene (reference sequence) yields GTSNPN for CDR1 and SVGIG for CDR2. Measured from the cysteine to the phenylalanine, the CDR3 is 14 residues long. The retained sequence is limited to the CDR3, 42 bases, with the frame set at the first base. Between the V and J ends, shortened by 3 bases and 8 bases respectively, the junction contains 17 bases. The immunoSEQ Assay, a bias-controlled multiplex PCR, was used to amplify TCRbeta CDR3 regions from genomic DNA. The authors processed their data as follows. The number of nucleated cells in each sample was estimated from the amplification of reference gene primers within the assay. Sequence reads were collapsed and filtered to measure the absolute abundance of every unique TCRbeta CDR3 rearrangement. For each sample, productive Simpson clonality was calculated as the square root of Simpson's diversity index across productive rearrangements. Not all clones reach the TCRdb copy of this immuneACCESS table, which keeps in-frame sequences only. Checked studies attribute under half of the gap to unresolved V genes and leave the rest unexplained. V and J calls and clone size are copied from that table; D and trimming were computed from the DNA. This sample lists some 40,000 clones; roughly 75% were detected once. The ten largest clonotypes hold 16% of the sample.

The sequence links TRBV30 to TRBJ2-1; TRBD2 could be the D gene, as 6 bases match. Sequenced: peripheral blood. The TCR comes from a man between 65 and 80 years old with acute or convalescent COVID-19. The CDR3 region: CAWRARGLGDEQFF. Read as DNA, the sequence is TGTGCCTGGAGGGCGCGGGGCCTGGGAGATGAGCAGTTCTTC.